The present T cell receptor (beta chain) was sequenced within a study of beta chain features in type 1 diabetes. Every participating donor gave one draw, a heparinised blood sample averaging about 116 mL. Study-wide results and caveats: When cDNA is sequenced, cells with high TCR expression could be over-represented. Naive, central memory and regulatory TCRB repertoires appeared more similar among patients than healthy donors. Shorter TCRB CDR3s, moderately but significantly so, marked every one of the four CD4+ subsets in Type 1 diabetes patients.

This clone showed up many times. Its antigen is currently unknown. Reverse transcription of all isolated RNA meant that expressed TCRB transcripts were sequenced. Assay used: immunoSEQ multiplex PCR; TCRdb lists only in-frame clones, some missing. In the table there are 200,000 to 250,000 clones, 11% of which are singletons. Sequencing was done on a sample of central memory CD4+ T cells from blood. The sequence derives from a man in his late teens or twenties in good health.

The CDR3 loop reads CATSRDLQGVETQYF. The CDR3 DNA reads as TGTGCCACCAGCAGAGATCTGCAGGGAGTGGAGACCCAGTACTTC. The genes are TRBV15 and TRBJ2-5; tentatively, D is TRBD1 or TRBD2 (5 bases each). Germline V lookup: CDR1 LNHNV, CDR2 YYDKDF (reference sequence). Trimming cost V 0 bases and J 5 bases, with 13 bases left between them. The CDR3 runs to 15 residues.